This TCR beta chain stems from a study of blood T cell repertoires in COVID-19. Study information: Both acute and convalescent COVID-19 samples were obtained from the United States, Italy and Spain. T cells, B-cell-depleted T cells, or PBMCs provided the cDNA or gDNA that served as material.

Study processing details: The assay estimated nucleated cells by amplifying reference gene primers. This table comes from immunoSEQ multiplex PCR, and its TCRdb copy is limited to in-frame clones, with some not included. The V and J calls and clone size come from that table; D and trimming were worked out from the DNA. The table records tens of thousands of clones, around 87% of them present only once. Germline V gene data show CDR1 as ENHRY and CDR2 as SYGVKD. This CDR3 is built from 16 residues. V was clipped by 2 bases and J by 5 bases, with 15 bases between them. This clone occurred a few times. The sequenced sample consisted of peripheral blood. The chain uses TRBV10-3 and TRBJ2-2, with TRBD2 as a possible D gene (6 bases). The clonotype comes from a man aged 50 to 60 with active COVID-19. CDR3 sequence (DNA): TGTGCCATCAGTGAGCGCCTGTCTAGCGTAACCGGGGAGCTGTTTTTT. This gives the protein CAISERLSSVTGELFF.